This entry is about one T cell receptor beta chain. The sample is drawn from a study of blood T cell repertoires in COVID-19. Looking at the study overall: T cells, B-cell-depleted T cells, or PBMCs supplied cDNA or gDNA.

In the study's own analysis: Amplified reference gene primers provided the basis for estimating nucleated cell counts. TCRdb keeps only in-frame clones here, not all; method: immunoSEQ multiplex PCR. The V and J calls and clone size are taken from that table; D and trimming were inferred from the DNA. The table includes over 150,000 clones, roughly 87% detected once. Trimming took 4 bases from V and 4 from J; bases not matched to a gene: 4. Germline CDR1 is LGHDT and CDR2 is YNNKEL (reference sequence). This CDR3 has 13 amino acids. The sequenced sample was peripheral blood. The sequence was collected from a woman aged 60-70 years who had recovered from COVID-19. This rearrangement joins TRBV3-1 (or the pseudogene TRBV3-2) to TRBJ2-7; 7 bases agree with TRBD1. CDR3 coding DNA: TGTGCCAGCAGCCTACAGGGGCCTTACGAGCAGTACTTC. Translation gives CASSLQGPYEQYF.